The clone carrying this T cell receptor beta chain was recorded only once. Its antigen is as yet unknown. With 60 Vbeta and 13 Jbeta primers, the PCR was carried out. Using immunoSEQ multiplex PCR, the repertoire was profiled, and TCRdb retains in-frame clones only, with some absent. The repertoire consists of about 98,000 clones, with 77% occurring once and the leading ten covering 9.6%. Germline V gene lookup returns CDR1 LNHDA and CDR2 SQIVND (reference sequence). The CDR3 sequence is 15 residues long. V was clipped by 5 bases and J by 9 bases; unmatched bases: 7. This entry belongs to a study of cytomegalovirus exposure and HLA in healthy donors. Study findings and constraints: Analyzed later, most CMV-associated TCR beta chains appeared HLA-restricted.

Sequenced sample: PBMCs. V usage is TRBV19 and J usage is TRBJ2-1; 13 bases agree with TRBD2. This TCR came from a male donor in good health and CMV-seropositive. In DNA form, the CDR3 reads TGTGCCAGTAGTTCAGGACTAGCGGGAGTGGTTGAGCAGTTCTTC. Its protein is CASSSGLAGVVEQFF. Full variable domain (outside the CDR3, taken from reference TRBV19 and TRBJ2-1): DGGITQSPKYLFRKEGQNVTLSCEQNLNHDAMYWYRQDPGQGLRLIYYSQIVNDFQKGDIAEGYSVSREKKESFPLTVTSAQKNPTAFYLCASSSGLAGVVEQFFGPGTRLTVL.